This record concerns one TCR beta chain sequence. This sample stems from a study of T-cell memory formation after mild COVID-19. Study-level information: TCR clusters mostly belonged to single donors.

TCRdb analysed the 5' RACE reads with MiXCR anew, one entry per CDR3 protein. The sample yields fewer than 200,000 distinct CDR3 sequences, 15% to 20% seen once. This receptor was obtained from a man between 18 and 29 years old who had mild COVID-19 (a few samples of this study predate the infection). Cell type and time point are not known. The sample taken for sequencing was PBMCs or a T cell subset sorted from them (not recorded which).

The CDR3 DNA reads TGTGCCAGCAGCCCCTCTGGCCGACAGTCGTTTCACTTT. Encoded protein: CASSPSGRQSFHF. The chain links TRBV12-3 or TRBV12-4 to TRBJ1-6; D perhaps matches TRBD1 (5 bases). This CDR3 has 13 amino acids. V was pared by 6 bases and J by 19 bases, with 22 bases between.